The entry that follows covers one T cell receptor beta chain sequence. Its antigen is currently not known. Base-call qualities are not available, and no considerably larger clone is one nucleotide away. CDR1 and CDR2, looked up from the germline V gene, are SGHTA and FQGNSA. The germline ends are 8 bases apart after V is trimmed by 5 bases and J by 1 base. The CDR3 measures 13 amino acids from cysteine to phenylalanine. The entry retains the CDR3 DNA only, 39 bases that are in frame from base 1. Receptor amplification or capture employed the immunoSEQ multiplex PCR assay. A mixture of 60 forward primers for TCR Vbeta segments and 13 reverse primers for TCR Jbeta segments was used in the multiplex PCR. Amplification of the CDR3 region of rearranged TCR beta genes was performed with a multiplex PCR assay on genomic DNA. Amplified TCR beta libraries were sequenced as 87-base-pair reads on the Illumina HiSeq System. The source study handled its data this way. A later analysis tallied 75 million to 85 million unique TCR beta chains across the 550 to 850 repertoires, and about 12 million of those chains were shared by two or more donors. Raw reads were error-corrected and collapsed into unique sequences with a nearest-neighbor algorithm that merged closely related sequences to remove PCR and sequencing errors. CDR3 sequences were aligned to IMGT reference sequences to assign V, D and J gene segments. For a sequence to be retained, at least a six-nucleotide match to both a V gene segment and a J gene segment was required. Rearrangements were classified as productive when the CDR3 lacked stop codons and remained in frame with V and J, and all other rearrangements were classified as non-productive. CDR3 was defined by IMGT convention, running from the second conserved V-encoded cysteine to the conserved J-encoded phenylalanine. In an earlier analysis of roughly 610 of the donors, sequences lacking an unambiguous match to a single V gene segment were excluded. An earlier analysis of 450 to 650 of the donors called V segments functional above 56.7% productive rearrangements and segregating when the between-donor standard deviation exceeded 5%. To diagnose cytomegalovirus status from the catalog of TCR beta chain sequences, a statistical classification framework was built. V and J gene assignment, in a later analysis, came from comparing TCR nucleotide sequences with IMGT/GENE-DB human TR gene sequences. A later analysis assigned CDR3 sequences and most-parsimonious VDJ recombination scenarios with the TCRdist pipeline. In a later analysis, every TCR beta chain was defined by the combination of its CDR3 amino acid sequence and its V-gene family, and reads without a unique V-gene family were dropped. To address suspected cross-contamination and a sequencing artifact, a later analysis removed a few hundred highly shared, low-generation-probability nucleotide sequences. In a later analysis, a clonal expansion index for each public chain was calculated from normalized within-repertoire ranks of inferred template counts. In a later analysis, generation probabilities were computed using a VDJ recombination model fitted to out-of-frame rearrangements, and the results were checked against IGoR. Hypergeometric tests were used in a later analysis to score TCR-TCR, TCR-HLA and TCR-CMV co-occurrence, with a repertoire-size bias correction applied to the TCR pairs. False discovery rates were estimated in a later analysis by permuting HLA or CMV assignments 20 times. In a later analysis, co-occurring TCRs were grouped using DBSCAN, and TCRdist sequence similarity was added for clustering within HLA-allele-positive subsets. Co-occurrence clustering excluded repertoires with fewer than 30,000 or more than 120,000 public chains, plus five with anomalous nucleotide sharing. As stored in TCRdb, this immuneACCESS dataset retains in-frame rearrangements with V and J assigned. A fraction of the clones does not appear; measured against another copy, unresolved V genes explain less than half of the discrepancy, and the remainder lacks a known reason. V, J and clone size are those of that table, while D and trimming were read from the DNA. Here the sample has about 130,000 clones; approximately 80% occur a single time. The ten biggest clones cover 3% to 4.5% of the sample.

The data belong to a study of cytomegalovirus exposure and HLA in healthy donors (dated by TCRdb to about 2017). For context, the study as a whole: An earlier analysis of around 600 of the donors reported more than 250 Gb of sequence data and approximately 110 million unique TCR beta sequences from 150 million to 200 million T cells. An early release that covered about 600 HLA-typed donors contained around 300 gigabases of sequencing data and around 80 million unique TCR sequences. Among the approximately 400 genotyped donors, around 81% belonged to the genetic ancestry cluster associated with self-reported Caucasian donors. The study aimed to test whether signatures of past pathogen exposure could be identified by cataloging public T cell receptors. The T cell repertoires of 700 or so subjects were profiled by immunosequencing and related to cytomegalovirus serostatus. A separate validation cohort of roughly 120 different subjects was used in addition to the 666-subject first cohort. To predict cytomegalovirus infection status, the study brought together high-throughput TCR immunosequencing, statistical association of individual TCRs with disease status, and machine learning. To study patterns of TCR occurrence, a later analysis re-analyzed previously published TCR beta repertoires from 700 or so donors and added high-resolution HLA genotyping. The later analysis used no new phenotypic data to find candidate immune exposures, relying instead on TCR beta sequences and their occurrence across donors. In an earlier analysis of roughly 600 of the donors, high-throughput TCR beta sequencing was used to judge whether each TCR beta V gene segment behaved as functional or pseudogenic. Alongside the repertoire data, information on donor age, sex, ethnicity and CMV serostatus was compiled. Genome-wide SNP genotypes for about 65% of the 666 donors were used in a later genetic analysis, which treated that subset as a discovery cohort. All discovery cohort repertoires had been generated using a single sequencing platform. Class I and class II HLA loci were covered by the typing at four-digit resolution. The number of typed donors differed by locus: about 620-640 for A, B, C, DRB1 and DQB1; some 500 for DQA1; 606 for DPA1; and 400 to 480 for DPB1. About five DR-DQ haplotypes were treated as single units for association and clustering because of strong linkage in the cohort. Among some 400 genotyped donors of the cohort, an average of approximately 240,000 unique TCR beta nucleotide sequences was sequenced per donor, of which about 19% were non-productive.

Here is what the overall study found, with its caveats: Because HLA typing was unavailable for some donors at each locus, only the typed subset was used in association tests. A later analysis found that TCR association rates varied across HLA loci, with DRB1 alleles showing the most associated TCRs and HLA-C alleles the fewest. Compared with equally common non-associated chains, HLA-associated TCR beta chains in a later analysis were more clonally expanded and had lower generation probabilities. In an earlier analysis of more than 500 of the donors, most TCR beta V segments appeared in productive rearrangements about 87% or about 30% of the time, broadly matching IMGT annotations. A later analysis reported that several top co-occurrence clusters appeared linked to parvovirus B19, influenza, CMV and Epstein-Barr virus. The earlier analysis of about 600 of the donors excluded approximately 15 rarely observed V segments, including chromosome 9 orphons, because counts were too low. A total of about 180 TCR beta chains were listed by the study as associated with cytomegalovirus. A cluster of highly shared sequence variants was judged likely to be a technical artifact of the sequencing pipeline. A few of the identified cytomegalovirus-associated TCR beta chains were confirmed in vitro to be specific for cytomegalovirus antigens. Most TCR sequences were observed very rarely across donors, whereas some public TCRs were present in many individuals. Most CMV-associated TCR beta chains appeared to be HLA-restricted in a later analysis, and the HLA associations seemed to be driven largely by CMV exposure. Sequencing depth was assumed to be roughly uniform across donors in the presence/absence analyses, though that assumption may not hold. Because the 87-base-pair reads could not distinguish some IMGT-functional V segments, including TRBV6-2 and TRBV6-3, those segments were excluded. In a later genetic analysis, fewer N-insertions in productive TCRs were reported among donors in an Asian-associated ancestry cluster than the roughly 700-donor mean. A later analysis associated about 17,000 TCR beta sequences with specific HLA alleles at a false discovery rate of 0.05. A further reported finding was that TCR beta sequences accurately predicted the HLA-A and HLA-B alleles for most subjects in the first cohort. It was suggested by the authors that the approach could potentially be generalized to other disease states and immunological phenotypes. For the cohort, immune exposure information was limited to CMV serostatus. Linkage disequilibrium might explain the correlated functional status among segregating V segments, but an unknown experimental factor could not be excluded. This cohort had only TCR beta chains sequenced, and the lack of alpha or paired-chain data limited which features could be detected. The classifier was reported to diagnose cytomegalovirus status with high specificity and sensitivity in both the original and validation cohorts. Strong co-occurrence of HLA alleles, especially DR and DQ, made assigning TCR associations to individual alleles difficult. In a later genetic analysis, a missense DCLRE1C variant was associated with V-gene and J-gene trimming of TCR beta chains, and the association was replicated in an independent cohort.

The cohort was made up of about 670 healthy bone marrow donors. All cohort members were sampled while nominally healthy, although unrecorded immune exposures were likely present. The donor tested CMV seronegative and was one of the 352 seronegative cohort members. Each donor provided a peripheral blood sample, and peripheral blood mononuclear cells were used for TCR beta sequencing. The Qiagen DNeasy Blood Extraction Kit was used to extract genomic DNA from the blood cell samples. The chain links TRBV7-2 with TRBJ2-5; the best D guess is TRBD2, with 5 bases matching. This receptor was taken from a man aged 40-55 years in good health and CMV-seronegative. The specimen sequenced was PBMCs. The nucleotides are TGTGCCAGCAGCGCGCGGGTCCAAGAGACCCAGTACTTC. This sequence encodes CASSARVQETQYF. With the rest looked up from the reference TRBV7-2 and TRBJ2-5 genes rather than sequenced, the full variable domain is GAGVSQSPSNKVTEKGKDVELRCDPISGHTALYWYRQSLGQGLEFLIYFQGNSAPDKSGLPSDRFSAERTGGSVSTLTIQRTQQEDSAVYLCASSARVQETQYFGPGTRLLVL.